This T cell receptor beta chain was sequenced for a study of early T cells in non-severe SARS-CoV-2 infection (dated by TCRdb to the early 2020s). In terms of the full investigation: Because TCR sequencing relied on bulk RNA taken from unsorted whole blood, pairing of alpha and beta chains was not possible. General study outcomes and caveats: VDJdb matching was skewed toward anti-spike CD8 responses and likely underestimated virus-specific expansions by missing private and CD4 specificities.

V is shortened by 0 bases, J by 4 bases, and the region joining them spans 11 bases. The germline V gene supplies CDR1 SGDLS and CDR2 YYNGEE. There are 14 amino acids in the CDR3, from cysteine to phenylalanine inclusive. Only the CDR3 region is kept as DNA, spanning 42 bases read in frame from base 1. The study was a case-control design nested within a healthcare worker cohort in London, UK, with weekly nasopharyngeal swab PCR tests and blood sampling. Between 23 and 31 March 2020, the week of the UK lockdown, healthcare workers were enrolled and then followed up weekly for as long as 16 weeks. This clonotype was detected a few times. Its antigen has not been determined. One base away there is no much larger clone; base qualities are not given. The library was produced with 5' RACE. Sequencing used a NextSeq 500. Unique molecular identifiers were attached to individual cDNA molecules in the TCR library protocol so that sequencing error and PCR bias could be corrected. Both TCR alpha and beta chains were sequenced, and tight co-correlation was observed between alpha and beta sequence abundances in each sample. Turning to the authors' computational methods: Decombinator V4 was used to annotate the V gene, J gene and CDR3 of the TCR sequences. TCRs were defined as expanded if a significant change between any two time points was detected under a Poisson model with p below 0.0001. TCR abundances were normalised to the total number of TCRs sequenced per sample and were expressed as counts per million. TRAV1-2 paired with TRAJ12, TRAJ20 or TRAJ33 defined MAIT TCRs, while TRAV10 paired with TRAJ18 defined iNKT TCRs. VDJdb, accessed 1 November 2021, was searched for CMV, EBV and SARS-CoV-2 annotated TCRs, excluding TCRs annotated for multiple antigens. The raw public reads went through TCRdb reprocessing: fastp at Q25, MiXCR clone calling, in-frame beta chains kept. Here each entry gathers all rows of one CDR3 protein and keeps the most common genes and DNA. TCRdb's processing, not the study's, gives the V and J calls here. Present in this sample are some 62,000 distinct CDR3 sequences, more than 7% of which were seen just once. In total, the top ten clones hold 13% of the sample.

The receptor was isolated from an adult who was a healthcare worker with PCR-confirmed SARS-CoV-2 infection or an uninfected control (not recorded which). This material consisted of whole blood, taken at baseline. The sequence links TRBV9 to TRBJ2-7, and possibly TRBD2, on 5 matching bases. The DNA sequence is given as TGTGCCAGCAGCGTAGATCCCGGCGGGTACGAGCAGTACTTC. This gives the protein CASSVDPGGYEQYF. The reference TRBV9 and TRBJ2-7 proteins fill in what lies around the CDR3, so the full variable domain reads DSGVTQTPKHLITATGQRVTLRCSPRSGDLSVYWYQQSLDQGLQFLIQYYNGEERAKGNILERFSAQQFPDLHSELNLSSLELGDSALYFCASSVDPGGYEQYFGPGTRLTVT.